The 25 T cell receptor beta chains in this list originate from one sample, sequenced in a study of T-cell memory formation after mild COVID-19. TCRdb independently ran MiXCR on the 5' RACE reads; one entry per CDR3 protein. The sample shows 560,000 or so distinct CDR3 sequences, roughly 17% of them seen only once. Sequenced input: PBMCs or a T cell subset sorted from them (not recorded which). The receptors shown here come from an adult woman who had mild COVID-19 (a few samples of this study predate the infection). Cell type and time point are not known.

This clonotype was picked up many times. The chain recombines TRBV7-2 with TRBJ2-5; D gene unclear. The CDR3 is 13 residues long. Germline V gene sequence: CDR1 SGHTA, CDR2 FQGNSA. V was trimmed by 5 bases and J by 4 bases, leaving 11 bases between them. The chain's CDR3 is CASSPRVGETQYF. The CDR3 region has the DNA TGTGCCAGCAGCCCAAGGGTAGGAGAGACCCAGTACTTC.

This clonotype came up a few times. The chain uses TRBV5-1 and TRBJ1-1, with D possibly matching TRBD1 (5 bases). Germline values: CDR1 SGHRS, CDR2 YFSETQ. The CDR3 spans 13 residues. Trimming took 0 bases from V and 10 from J, leaving 13 bases between them. CDR3 residues: CASSLGQGIGAFF. In DNA form, the CDR3 reads TGCGCCAGCAGCTTGGGCCAGGGTATTGGAGCTTTCTTT.

This clonotype occurred a few times. The rearrangement uses TRBV7-9 and TRBJ2-6; maybe TRBD1 (5 bases). V lost 1 base and J 0 bases, leaving 13 bases between the germline ends. This CDR3 spans 18 amino acids. Germline CDR1 is SEHNR and CDR2 is FQNEAQ (reference sequence). The CDR3 reads CASSLGFRGRSGANVLTF. CDR3 nucleotides: TGTGCCAGCAGCTTAGGTTTTAGGGGCCGCTCTGGGGCCAACGTCCTGACTTTC.

A few counts support this clonotype. The J gene is TRBJ2-3, the V gene TRBV29-1; D might be TRBD1 or TRBD2, each matching 5 bases. V shed 5 bases and J shed 3 bases, with 15 bases lying between them. Germline loops: CDR1 SQVTM, CDR2 ANQGSEA. The CDR3 runs 14 residues. CDR3 DNA sequence: TGCAGCGTTCTGGGGGAACGGCGGACAGATACGCAGTATTTT. Protein sequence: CSVLGERRTDTQYF.

The V gene is TRBV4-1, the J gene TRBJ2-5, with 9 bases lining up with TRBD2. The CDR3 extends over 16 amino acids. Germline V gene lookup returns CDR1 MGHRA and CDR2 YSYEKL. J was trimmed by 4 bases and V by 0 bases; bases with no gene match: 6. The CDR3, as DNA: TGCGCCAGCAGCCAAGAAGCTTCGACTAGCGGAGAGACCCAGTACTTC. Its translation: CASSQEASTSGETQYF.

V is TRBV6-1 and J is TRBJ1-1, with 7 nucleotides matching TRBD1. This CDR3 contains 13 residues. Trimming removed 3 bases from V and 10 bases from J; junction bases left unmatched: 8. Looked up from germline, CDR1 is MNHNS and CDR2 is SASEGT. CDR3 DNA: TGTGCCAGCAGTGAGGGACAGTTTCGAGGAGCTTTCTTT. As protein: CASSEGQFRGAFF.

This clonotype was seen more than once but under ten times. The V call is TRBV6-6, the J call TRBJ2-2; TRBD1 might be the D (5 bases). The V end was cut by 8 bases, the J end by 0 bases, with 16 bases between. This CDR3 is 16 amino acids long. Germline loops: CDR1 MNHNY, CDR2 SVGAGI (reference sequence). This CDR3 reads CASRNQGSPNTGELFF. The CDR3 nucleotides read TGTGCCAGCCGAAACCAGGGAAGTCCGAACACCGGGGAGCTGTTTTTT.

The chain links TRBV24-1 to TRBJ2-1; D perhaps matches TRBD1 (5 bases). Per germline, CDR1 KGHDR and CDR2 SFDVKD. This CDR3 has 16 amino acids. V lost 0 bases and J lost 4, with 12 bases in between. The CDR3 region is CATSDLPGIRYNEQFF. The CDR3, as DNA: TGTGCCACCAGTGATTTGCCAGGGATAAGGTACAATGAGCAGTTCTTC.

Only a few counts were recorded for this clonotype. This chain uses TRBV7-6 with TRBJ2-7; D gene ambiguous. Deletions cut 5 bases from V and 4 bases from J, with 15 bases between. This CDR3 has 14 residues. Germline CDR1 and CDR2: SGHVS and FNYEAQ. CDR3 amino acids: CASSPPGRQYEQYF. In DNA, the CDR3 is TGTGCCAGCAGCCCACCGGGCCGTCAATACGAGCAGTACTTC.

This clonotype was picked up a small number of times. The chain uses TRBV7-2 and TRBJ1-1; TRBD1 matches 8 bases. Trimming took 6 bases from V and 3 from J; bases not matched to a gene: 9. Germline loops: CDR1 SGHTA, CDR2 FQGNSA. CDR3 length equals 15 residues. The CDR3 loop is CASRPAGGADTEAFF. In DNA, the CDR3 is TGTGCCAGCAGACCGGCAGGGGGCGCAGACACTGAAGCTTTCTTT.

This rearrangement joins TRBV4-1 to TRBJ1-1; 10 positions agree with TRBD1. V lost 3 bases and J lost 3; bases outside the gene matches: 10. CDR3 length: 17 amino acids. Germline V gives CDR1 MGHRA, CDR2 YSYEKL. This CDR3 is CASSHPGQGKLDTEAFF. As DNA, the CDR3 is TGCGCCAGCAGCCATCCGGGACAGGGGAAATTGGACACTGAAGCTTTCTTT.

V and J are TRBV7-9 and TRBJ2-3; D possibly matches TRBD1 or TRBD2 (5 bases each). Germline V gene lookup returns CDR1 SEHNR and CDR2 FQNEAQ (reference sequence). The CDR3 is 15 residues long. Trimming left V 2 bases short and J 1 base short, with 10 bases between. The CDR3 region has the DNA TGTGCCAGCAGCTTATGGGACGGACGCACAGATACGCAGTATTTT. This encodes CASSLWDGRTDTQYF.

V usage is TRBV6-5 and J usage is TRBJ1-3, with D hard to call. Trimming removed 10 bases from V and 1 base from J, with 11 bases in between. CDR3 length equals 13 residues. CDR1 MNHEY and CDR2 SVGAGI come from the germline V gene. The CDR3 region is CATRPSSGNTIYF. CDR3 nucleotide sequence: TGTGCCACCCGACCCTCTTCTGGAAACACCATATATTTT.

This clonotype appeared a few times. The chain is built from TRBV10-3 and TRBJ2-5, with TRBD2 matching 14 bases. This CDR3 has 15 residues. Germline CDR1 and CDR2: ENHRY and SYGVKD. J lost 5 bases, V lost 10 bases, and 9 bases had no gene match. CDR3 protein: CATALGLAGAETQYF. CDR3 coding DNA: TGTGCCACCGCCTTGGGACTAGCGGGAGCTGAGACCCAGTACTTC.

This clonotype appeared a few times. The rearrangement links TRBV10-3 to TRBJ1-1, with 8 bases identical to TRBD1. The CDR3 runs to 14 residues. Losses at the gene ends were 8 bases for V and 3 bases for J; bases not matched to a gene: 8. Germline V gene sequence: CDR1 ENHRY, CDR2 SYGVKD. CDR3 in amino acids: CAISGGGKDTEAFF. CDR3 nucleotides: TGTGCCATCTCAGGGGGCGGGAAGGACACTGAAGCTTTCTTT.

The chain employs TRBV12-3 or TRBV12-4 and TRBJ2-1; D is unclear. V dropped 3 bases and J dropped 5 bases, with 17 bases sitting between them. The CDR3 has 16 amino acids. CDR3 nucleotide sequence: TGTGCCAGCAGTTTTCCGGGCCCGCTCGTCCACAATGAGCAGTTCTTC. Its translation: CASSFPGPLVHNEQFF.

This sequence joins TRBV2 and TRBJ1-6; TRBD1 is a possible D gene (6 bases). The CDR3 length is 15 residues. CDR1 and CDR2 (germline): SNHLY, FYNNEI. V was pared by 4 bases and J by 2 bases, with 9 bases between. CDR3 sequence: CASSGPGAYNSPLHF. In DNA form, the CDR3 reads TGTGCCAGCAGTGGGCCAGGGGCCTATAATTCACCCCTCCACTTT. Full variable domain (remainder filled in from reference TRBV2 and TRBJ1-6): EPEVTQTPSHQVTQMGQEVILRCVPISNHLYFYWYRQILGQKVEFLVSFYNNEISEKSEIFDDQFSVERPDGSNFTLKIRSTKLEDSAMYFCASSGPGAYNSPLHFGNGTRLTVT.

This clonotype has more than one count but fewer than ten. This chain connects TRBV5-1 to TRBJ2-3; 9 bases fit TRBD1. Unmatched junction bases numbered 6, after V lost 0 bases and J lost 1 base. Germline CDR1 reads SGHRS; CDR2 reads YFSETQ. There are 17 residues in the CDR3. The CDR3 coding sequence is TGCGCCAGCAGCTTGGGGCACCGGGACAGGGGCACAGATACGCAGTATTTT. It specifies CASSLGHRDRGTDTQYF.

This clonotype was seen a handful of times. The chain links TRBV9 to TRBJ2-7, with 7 bases identical to TRBD1. The CDR3 runs 12 residues. CDR1 SGDLS and CDR2 YYNGEE come from the germline V gene. Trimming took 3 bases from V and 6 from J; bases not matched to a gene: 3. The CDR3 spells CASSAPGGEQYF. The CDR3 DNA reads as TGTGCCAGCAGCGCCCCAGGGGGCGAGCAGTACTTC.

This rearrangement joins TRBV30 to TRBJ1-5; TRBD1 matches 8 bases. The germline V gene encodes CDR1 GTSNPN and CDR2 SVGIG (reference sequence). With 2 bases clipped from V and 7 bases from J, the junction kept 4 bases outside the gene matches. This CDR3 comprises 13 residues. This CDR3 reads CAWSRQGYQPQHF. DNA for the CDR3: TGTGCCTGGAGTCGACAGGGGTACCAGCCCCAGCATTTT.

The gene calls are TRBV18 and TRBJ1-2; D is ambiguous. The CDR3 contains 13 residues. V was pared by 1 base and J by 6 bases, with 9 bases between. CDR1 and CDR2 (germline): KGHSH, LQKENI. CDR3 residues: CASSPLSSDGYTF. The DNA for the CDR3 is TGTGCCAGCTCACCACTCTCGAGCGATGGCTACACCTTC.

The chain couples TRBV6-5 to TRBJ1-1; possible D gene TRBD1, 5 bases. Germline V gene data show CDR1 as MNHEY and CDR2 as SVGAGI. This CDR3 spans 16 amino acids. V lost 0 bases and J lost 5, with 16 bases in between. The CDR3 spells CASSYSNGAVRTEAFF. The CDR3 coding sequence is TGTGCCAGCAGTTACTCGAACGGGGCGGTGAGGACTGAAGCTTTCTTT.

The chain joins TRBV3-1 to TRBJ2-5, with 9 bases aligning to TRBD1. V lost 11 bases to trimming and J lost 5 bases; unmatched junction nucleotides: 3. This CDR3 is 11 amino acids long. Germline-derived CDR1 and CDR2 are LGHDT and YNNKEL (reference sequence). In DNA, the CDR3 is TGTGCCGCTACAGGGGGCGAGACCCAGTACTTC. Its protein is CAATGGETQYF.

This clonotype appeared many times. The V gene is TRBV12-3 or TRBV12-4, the J gene TRBJ2-1; D possibly corresponds to TRBD1 (6 bases). V dropped 7 bases and J dropped 4 bases, with 17 bases sitting between them. The CDR3 is 15 residues long. This chain's CDR3 is CASTLRTGQYNEQFF. DNA for the CDR3: TGTGCCAGCACTCTTCGGACGGGACAATACAATGAGCAGTTCTTC.

The genes are TRBV5-6 and TRBJ2-2; TRBD1 aligns across 7 bases. Trimming removed 3 bases from V and 6 bases from J; junction bases left unmatched: 11. This CDR3 comprises 16 residues. The germline V gene has CDR1 SGHDT and CDR2 YYEEEE. CDR3 residues: CASSSPTQGPPGELFF. The DNA of the CDR3 is TGTGCCAGCAGCTCCCCGACACAGGGGCCCCCCGGGGAGCTGTTTTTT. Full variable domain (outside the CDR3, taken from reference TRBV5-6 and TRBJ2-2): DAGVTQSPTHLIKTRGQQVTLRCSPKSGHDTVSWYQQALGQGPQFIFQYYEEEERQRGNFPDRFSGHQFPNYSSELNVNALLLGDSALYLCASSSPTQGPPGELFFGEGSRLTVL.